The sequence of this T cell receptor beta chain was determined in a study of blood T cell repertoires in COVID-19. V was cut by 7 bases and J by 2 bases, with 9 bases left in between. Germline CDR1 is MDHEN and CDR2 is SYDVKM. This CDR3 spans 12 amino acids. Measured with immunoSEQ multiplex PCR; TCRdb has only the in-frame clones, and not every one. The sample has roughly 260,000 clones, around nine tenths seen once. Source material: PBMCs or T cells enriched from blood (not recorded which). This TCR was recovered from a woman aged 18-29 years who had recovered from COVID-19. The chain couples TRBV28 to TRBJ2-7; maybe TRBD2 (6 bases). The CDR3 spells CASMREAYEQYF. DNA of the CDR3: TGTGCCAGCATGAGGGAGGCCTACGAGCAGTACTTC.